A selection of T cell receptor beta chains follows, all from one sample in a study of cytomegalovirus exposure and HLA in healthy donors. Libraries were prepared by immunoSEQ multiplex PCR; TCRdb keeps only in-frame clonotypes and omits some of them. Of 200,000 to 250,000 clones in the sample, about 75% were seen once. What was sequenced was PBMCs. The receptors were sampled from a woman younger than 45 in good health and CMV-seronegative. Each CDR3 is given with its conserved first and last residue. The D gene is left open where the match is weak. The size of a clone is reported for some rows only, either as once, few or many, or as a class for expanded clones.

D | J | size | V | DNA | CDR3
- | TRBJ1-3 | - | TRBV7-2 | TGTGCCAGCAGCTTTAGGCGGACAGTCTCTGGAAACACCATATATTTT | CASSFRRTVSGNTIYF
- | TRBJ1-3 | - | TRBV7-8 | TGTGCCAGCAGCTGGGCGGAGGGGTCTACTGGAAACACCATATATTTT | CASSWAEGSTGNTIYF
- | TRBJ1-6 | - | TRBV27 | TGTGTCAGCAGTTACCCTCCCTCGACAGGTCAACATTCACCCCTCCACTTT | CVSSYPPSTGQHSPLHF
- | TRBJ1-5 | few | TRBV6-1 | TGTGCCAGCAGTTCCGACAGGAGTCAGCCCCAGCATTTT | CASSSDRSQPQHF
- | TRBJ2-2 | - | TRBV2 | TGTGCCAGCAGTGTCTCGGGACAAAGCACCGGGGAGCTGTTTTTT | CASSVSGQSTGELFF
TRBD1 | TRBJ2-1 | - | TRBV7-6 | TGTGCCAGCAGCTACGGACAGGGGCCGTTGAATGAGCAGTTCTTC | CASSYGQGPLNEQFF
TRBD1 | TRBJ2-6 | - | TRBV7-9 | TGTGCCAGCAGCTTAGAACAGGGGGCTGGGGCCAACGTCCTGACTTTC | CASSLEQGAGANVLTF
- | TRBJ2-7 | once | TRBV6-1 | TGTGCCAGCAGCGAAAAAGGACAGTCCTACGAGCAGTACTTC | CASSEKGQSYEQYF
- | TRBJ1-2 | few | TRBV11-2 | TGTGCCAGCAGCTTAGGACAGGAAAACTATGGCTACACCTTC | CASSLGQENYGYTF
- | TRBJ2-1 | - | TRBV4-2 | TGTGCCAGCAGCCGCGGGGGCTACTCCTACAATGAGCAGTTCTTC | CASSRGGYSYNEQFF
TRBD1 | TRBJ2-7 | - | TRBV9 | TGTGCCAGCAGCGCGGGGACAGAGTCCTACGAGCAGTACTTC | CASSAGTESYEQYF
TRBD1 | TRBJ1-1 | - | TRBV5-8 | TGTGCCAGCTGGGACAGGGTAACTGAAGCTTTCTTT | CASWDRVTEAFF
- | TRBJ1-1 | few | TRBV5-1 | TGCGCCAGCAGCGCGGTAACAGGGTCGACTGAAGCTTTCTTT | CASSAVTGSTEAFF
- | TRBJ2-3 | - | TRBV5-1 | TGCGCCAGCAGCTATAGGACAACGGCCTTCACAGATACGCAGTATTTT | CASSYRTTAFTDTQYF
- | TRBJ2-1 | - | TRBV7-6 | TGTGCCAGCAGCTCGCGCGAGAGCCGTAATGAGCAGTTCTTC | CASSSRESRNEQFF
TRBD1 | TRBJ1-1 | - | TRBV6-1 | TGTGCCATCAGTGCTCGGGGACAGACTATGAACACTGAAGCTTTCTTT | CAISARGQTMNTEAFF